The next 20 T cell receptor beta chains were all read from a single sample in a study of T cells in Graves' hyperthyroidism and ophthalmopathy. RNA transcripts were the template for amplifying TCR beta CDR3 regions. In the first-round RT-PCR of the TCR CDR3, the HTBI primer set was used. TCRdb independently ran MiXCR on the multiplex PCR reads; one entry per CDR3 protein. The sample holds around 300,000 distinct CDR3 sequences; 15% to 20% are singletons and the top ten take under 45%. Sequenced: blood. Receptors were obtained from a man in his forties or fifties with Graves' ophthalmopathy.

There are a few counts of this clonotype. A much larger clone sits a single nucleotide away, making a read error possible. V usage is TRBV11-2 and J usage is TRBJ2-2, with a possible D match to TRBD2 (6 bases). The V gene's germline CDR1 is SGHAT and CDR2 FQNNGV. The CDR3 is made up of 14 amino acids. The CDR3 DNA follows: TGTGCCAACAGCCCCGGACTACGCACCGGGGAGCTGTTTTTT. It translates to CANSPGLRTGELFF.

As to this clonotype: A much larger clone lies one base from this, so it may be a read error. This chain uses TRBV28 with TRBJ2-3; D is possibly TRBD1 (6 bases). CDR3 length equals 17 residues. Germline CDR1 is MDHEN and CDR2 is SYDVKM. CDR3 in DNA: TGTGTCAGCAGTCAACTAGGGGCAGGGGTTGTCACAGATACGCAGTATTTT. This encodes CVSSQLGAGVVTDTQYF.

The table lists this clonotype with many counts. The chain couples TRBV2 to TRBJ2-7, with D hard to call. Trimming pared 6 bases from V and 3 bases from J, leaving 6 bases between. The CDR3 spans 11 residues. Germline-derived CDR1 and CDR2 are SNHLY and FYNNEI. The CDR3 coding sequence is TGTGCCAGCAGCCCTCTCTACGAGCAGTACTTC. Residues: CASSPLYEQYF.

The chain couples TRBV5-1 to TRBJ2-5; no clear D gene. CDR3 size: 12 residues. Germline V gene lookup returns CDR1 SGHRS and CDR2 YFSETQ. The V end lost 3 bases, the J end lost 5 bases, and 8 bases lay between the germline ends. CDR3 amino acids: CASSSPGETQYF. The DNA for the CDR3 is TGCGCCAGCAGCTCCCCCGGGGAGACCCAGTACTTC.

Many counts were recorded for this clonotype. CDR3 sequence (DNA): TGCAGTGCTAGAGTTGCGGGAGGGAAAGAGACCCAGTACTTC. Its translation: CSARVAGGKETQYF. The chain couples TRBV20-1 to TRBJ2-5; 9 nucleotides match TRBD2. Germline CDR1 reads DFQATT; CDR2 reads SNEGSKA (reference sequence). J gave up 3 bases and V 1 base, and 3 bases lay outside the gene matches. The CDR3 runs 14 residues.

The chain is built from TRBV5-6 and TRBJ2-7; TRBD1 matches at 8 bases. With V trimmed by 0 bases and J by 2 bases, 13 bases remained unmatched. Germline values: CDR1 SGHDT, CDR2 YYEEEE. The CDR3 length is 18 residues. This chain's CDR3 is CASSLDYRQGHGPYEQYF. CDR3 nucleotides: TGTGCCAGCAGCTTGGATTACAGACAGGGGCACGGCCCCTACGAGCAGTACTTC.

The V gene is TRBV24-1, the J gene TRBJ1-1; 8 bases fit TRBD1. The CDR3 runs to 15 residues. Germline V lookup: CDR1 KGHDR, CDR2 SFDVKD. Trimming at V came to 5 bases and at J to 5 bases, leaving 9 bases not matched to a gene. In nucleotides, the CDR3 is TGTGCCACCAGTGCCGCTGACAGGGGCGAGACTGAAGCTTTCTTT. Translated: CATSAADRGETEAFF.

The chain employs TRBV12-3 or TRBV12-4 and TRBJ2-2; D possibly corresponds to TRBD1 (6 bases). This CDR3 spans 15 amino acids. The germline V and J ends were trimmed by 5 bases and 2 bases, with 12 bases remaining between them. As DNA, the CDR3 is TGTGCCAGCAGTCCCCGGGACATCAACACCGGGGAGCTGTTTTTT. Protein sequence: CASSPRDINTGELFF.

This chain connects TRBV20-1 to TRBJ2-7, with D hard to call. Deletions cut 3 bases from V and 3 bases from J, with 15 bases between. The CDR3 loop spans 14 amino acids. CDR1 DFQATT and CDR2 SNEGSKA come from the germline V gene (reference sequence). The CDR3 spells CSARGISAGYEQYF. In nucleotides, the CDR3 is TGCAGTGCTAGGGGAATAAGCGCAGGCTACGAGCAGTACTTC.

The genes are TRBV19 and TRBJ1-1; 8 bases agree with TRBD1. Trimming removed 7 bases from V and 5 bases from J; junction bases left unmatched: 6. Per germline, CDR1 LNHDA and CDR2 SQIVND (reference sequence). CDR3 length equals 13 residues. The CDR3: CASTGGAGTEAFF. As DNA, the CDR3 is TGTGCCAGTACAGGGGGCGCGGGTACTGAAGCTTTCTTT.

This clonotype came up many times. V is TRBV2 and J is TRBJ1-5; maybe TRBD1 (5 bases). The V gene lost 4 bases and the J gene lost 3 bases, with 10 bases spanning the gap. The CDR3 extends over 14 amino acids. Germline V gene lookup returns CDR1 SNHLY and CDR2 FYNNEI. CDR3 region: CASSGSGPNQPQHF. The CDR3 bases are TGTGCCAGCAGTGGATCAGGGCCCAATCAGCCCCAGCATTTT.

This clonotype has a count of ten or more. The V and J genes are TRBV5-1 and TRBJ1-5, with a weak D call TRBD1 (5 bases). Germline V lookup: CDR1 SGHRS, CDR2 YFSETQ. The CDR3 is 15 amino acids. Between the trimmed V and J ends, which lost 0 bases and 2 bases, there was a span of 9 bases. The CDR3 sequence: CASSLDGAGNQPQHF. CDR3 sequence (DNA): TGCGCCAGCAGCTTGGATGGGGCAGGCAATCAGCCCCAGCATTTT.

This chain links TRBV6-1 with TRBJ2-5; D remains unclear. Trimming left V 9 bases short and J 2 bases short, with 13 bases between. The CDR3 contains 13 residues. The germline gives CDR1 MNHNS, CDR2 SASEGT. Written as DNA, the CDR3 is TGTGCCAGTACCCGGCCCCCACAAGAGACCCAGTACTTC. This sequence encodes CASTRPPQETQYF.

In its sample, this clonotype was seen many times. J is TRBJ1-5 and V is TRBV18; 8 bases align to TRBD1. V lost 3 bases to trimming and J lost 0 bases; unmatched junction nucleotides: 10. Germline CDR1 KGHSH, CDR2 LQKENI. This CDR3 region has 18 residues. CDR3 loop: CASSPTGTGSYSNQPQHF. The CDR3 coding sequence is TGTGCCAGCTCACCCACCGGGACAGGCTCATATAGCAATCAGCCCCAGCATTTT.

This clonotype was recorded many times. The gene calls are TRBV28 and TRBJ2-5; 14 nucleotides agree with TRBD2. The CDR3 sequence is 19 residues long. V was pared by 3 bases and J by 4 bases, with 13 bases of the junction left unmatched. Germline values: CDR1 MDHEN, CDR2 SYDVKM. The CDR3 DNA reads TGTGCCAGCAGTTTGGGACTAGCGGGAGCTCAGGTCTTCGGAGAGACCCAGTACTTC. Translation gives CASSLGLAGAQVFGETQYF.

The table lists this clonotype with many counts. The rearrangement uses TRBV20-1 and TRBJ2-7; 10 bases map to TRBD1. Germline V gene data show CDR1 as DFQATT and CDR2 as SNEGSKA (reference sequence). V trimming: 1 base; J trimming: 3 bases; junction bases outside the gene matches: 15. The CDR3 is made up of 18 amino acids. Written as DNA, the CDR3 is TGCAGTGCTAGAGCTGGGGCTGGTGGAGGGGACAGGGGCTACGAGCAGTACTTC. Residues: CSARAGAGGGDRGYEQYF.

This clonotype was detected many times. The rearrangement uses TRBV4-1 and TRBJ2-1; 7 positions match TRBD2. Germline lookup yields CDR1 MGHRA and CDR2 YSYEKL. With 4 bases clipped from V and 1 base from J, the junction kept 13 bases outside the gene matches. The CDR3 totals 18 residues. CDR3 residues: CASSPRSSTGGSYNEQFF. The CDR3 bases are TGCGCCAGCAGCCCTAGATCGAGTACGGGGGGTTCCTACAATGAGCAGTTCTTC.

This clonotype was picked up many times. The rearrangement links TRBV5-1 to TRBJ2-2, with unresolved D. Looked up from germline, CDR1 is SGHRS and CDR2 is YFSETQ. The V end lost 0 bases, the J end lost 4 bases, and 4 bases lay between the germline ends. This CDR3 spans 13 amino acids. CDR3 in DNA: TGCGCCAGCAGCTTGGGGGCCACCGGGGAGCTGTTTTTT. Translating it yields CASSLGATGELFF.

This clonotype was recorded many times. V and J are TRBV7-6 and TRBJ2-2, with TRBD2 identical over 7 bases. V gave up 6 bases and J gave up 1 base; unmatched junction bases: 2. Germline loops: CDR1 SGHVS, CDR2 FNYEAQ. The CDR3 consists of 14 residues. The CDR3 region has the DNA TGTGCCAGCAGGGGGGAGGGGAACACCGGGGAGCTGTTTTTT. Its protein product is CASRGEGNTGELFF.

The chain joins TRBV5-1 to TRBJ2-5, with D possibly matching TRBD2 (6 bases). CDR3 length: 15 residues. Germline assignment: CDR1 SGHRS and CDR2 YFSETQ. With 4 bases removed from V and 1 base from J, the gap between germline ends came to 14 bases. CDR3: CASSGGTVTQETQYF. The CDR3 region has the DNA TGCGCCAGCAGCGGCGGGACGGTTACCCAAGAGACCCAGTACTTC.